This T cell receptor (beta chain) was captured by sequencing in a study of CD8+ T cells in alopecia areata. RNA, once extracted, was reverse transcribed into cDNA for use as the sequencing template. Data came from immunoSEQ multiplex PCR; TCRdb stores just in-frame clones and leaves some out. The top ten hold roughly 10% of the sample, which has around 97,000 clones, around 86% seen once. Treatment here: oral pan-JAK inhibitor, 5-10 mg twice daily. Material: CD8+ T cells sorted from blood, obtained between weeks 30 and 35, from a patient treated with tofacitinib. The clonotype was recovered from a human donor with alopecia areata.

CDR3 loop: CASGPSGPHNEQFF. CDR3 nucleotide sequence: TGTGCCAGCGGCCCCTCGGGGCCCCACAATGAGCAGTTCTTC. The rearrangement joins TRBV27 to TRBJ2-1, with D perhaps matching TRBD1 or TRBD2 (5 bases each). There are 14 residues in the CDR3. V was pared by 8 bases and J by 5 bases, with 16 bases between. CDR1 is MNHEY and CDR2 is SMNVEV in the germline V gene (reference sequence).